Presented here are 9 T cell receptor beta chains from one specimen sequenced in a study of early T cells in non-severe SARS-CoV-2 infection. TCRdb independently ran MiXCR on the 5' RACE reads; one entry per CDR3 protein. The data show roughly 75,000 distinct CDR3 sequences, with roughly a sixth seen just once and about 2.6% held by the top ten. The material sequenced was whole blood. The receptors stem from an adult who was a healthcare worker with PCR-confirmed SARS-CoV-2 infection or an uninfected control (not recorded which).

The chain carries TRBV12-3 or TRBV12-4 and TRBJ1-1; no clear D. There are 14 residues in the CDR3. V was clipped by 3 bases and J by 0 bases, with 8 bases between them. The CDR3 sequence is CASSFSSMNTEAFF. The CDR3 region has the DNA TGTGCCAGCAGTTTCAGTAGCATGAACACTGAAGCTTTCTTT.

This chain connects TRBV5-5 to TRBJ1-4; tentatively, D is TRBD1 (5 bases). Trimming took off 0 bases at V and 5 bases at J, with 8 bases between the two ends. The CDR3 covers 14 residues. The germline CDR1 and CDR2 sequences are SGHKS and YYEKEE (reference sequence). In nucleotides, the CDR3 is TGTGCCAGCAGCTTGGGCGGGGGGAATGAAAAACTGTTTTTT. This sequence encodes CASSLGGGNEKLFF.

V gene TRBV9 combines with J gene TRBJ1-1, with D perhaps TRBD1 (6 bases). V was cut by 4 bases and J by 7 bases, with 11 bases left in between. The CDR3 covers 12 residues. Germline V gene data show CDR1 as SGDLS and CDR2 as YYNGEE. The CDR3 DNA is TGTGCCAGCAGCCTAAAGGGGGGTGAAGCTTTCTTT. It is translated as CASSLKGGEAFF.

V gene TRBV29-1 combines with J gene TRBJ2-7; D possibly corresponds to TRBD1 (5 bases). The V gene's germline CDR1 is SQVTM and CDR2 ANQGSEA. There are 11 residues in the CDR3. V lost 4 bases to trimming and J lost 5 bases, with 9 bases between them. CDR3 protein: CSVALTDEQYF. The CDR3 coding sequence is TGCAGCGTTGCCCTGACAGACGAGCAGTACTTC.

This clonotype has a count of ten or more. The chain links TRBV4-2 to TRBJ2-2; D not certain. Trimming removed 4 bases at V and 0 bases at J, with 18 bases between. The CDR3 length is 18 residues. In germline, CDR1 is LGHNA, CDR2 YNFKEQ. CDR3 nucleotides: TGTGCCAGCAGCCCACTCCTCCCAAATTCCGCGAACACCGGGGAGCTGTTTTTT. It codes for CASSPLLPNSANTGELFF.

This clonotype was observed many times. The CDR3 DNA reads as TGTGCCAGCACCCGGATTGGGACTGAAGCTTTCTTT. Translated, it gives CASTRIGTEAFF. The chain links TRBV28 to TRBJ1-1; D is undetermined. Germline V gene data show CDR1 as MDHEN and CDR2 as SYDVKM. This CDR3 region has 12 residues. V was clipped by 7 bases and J by 5 bases, with 11 bases between them.

The genes are TRBV30 and TRBJ2-7, with D perhaps TRBD1 (6 bases). Germline CDR1 reads GTSNPN; CDR2 reads SVGIG (reference sequence). The ends were cut back, 6 bases at V and 4 bases at J, with 16 bases in the middle. The length of the CDR3 is 13 residues. The CDR3 loop is CACMTSGAYEQYF. Here the CDR3 DNA reads TGTGCCTGTATGACCTCAGGGGCTTACGAGCAGTACTTC.

In this sample, this clonotype turned up many times. The CDR3 region has the DNA TGTGCCAGCAGTTACCGGACAGGGGGCATGGAGACCCAGTACTTC. It encodes CASSYRTGGMETQYF. The chain couples TRBV6-5 to TRBJ2-5; 11 positions match TRBD1. Germline values: CDR1 MNHEY, CDR2 SVGAGI. The length of the CDR3 is 15 residues. The ends lost 2 bases at V and 5 bases at J; junction bases unmatched: 4.

In this sample, this clonotype turned up a few times. This chain links TRBV29-1 with TRBJ2-2; perhaps TRBD1 as D (7 bases). The V gene lost 7 bases and the J gene lost 7 bases, with 22 bases spanning the gap. The CDR3 loop spans 15 amino acids. From germline, CDR1 is SQVTM and CDR2 ANQGSEA. The CDR3 bases are TGCAGCGCTCTCAATGGGGCCCAGGGGGGCGGGGAGCTGTTTTTT. It encodes CSALNGAQGGGELFF.